These 28 T cell receptor beta chains were sequenced from one sample in a study of shared T cell receptors in the human thymus. Clones were sequenced by immunoSEQ multiplex PCR, and TCRdb holds only the in-frame ones, with some missing. The sample includes hundreds of thousands of clones, more than 85% of them seen just once. The sequenced sample consisted of thymocytes. All receptors derive from a human donor.

The chain carries TRBV27 and TRBJ1-6; 8 nucleotides line up with TRBD1. With 5 bases clipped from V and 10 bases from J, the junction kept 10 bases outside the gene matches. Germline-derived CDR1 and CDR2 are MNHEY and SMNVEV (reference sequence). The CDR3 runs 15 residues. The CDR3 region is CASSPRGTGGSPLHF. CDR3 DNA sequence: TGTGCCAGCAGTCCCCGGGGAACAGGGGGATCACCCCTCCACTTT.

This clone was seen a single time. The gene calls are TRBV13 and TRBJ2-3; 12 bases agree with TRBD2. This CDR3 contains 18 residues. CDR1 is PRHDT, CDR2 FYEKMQ, per germline (reference sequence). V lost 4 bases and J lost 1; bases outside the gene matches: 9. In DNA form, the CDR3 reads TGTGCCAGCAGCTCCTACCTAGCGGGAGGGCCGGGCACAGATACGCAGTATTTT. This codes for CASSSYLAGGPGTDTQYF.

Only a few counts were recorded for this clone. This CDR3 is CASSWREGYGYTF. CDR3 coding DNA: TGTGCCAGCAGCTGGCGTGAAGGCTATGGCTACACCTTC. The gene calls are TRBV27 and TRBJ1-2; no firm D call. From germline, CDR1 is MNHEY and CDR2 SMNVEV (reference sequence). Trimming left V 6 bases short and J 4 bases short, with 12 bases between. This CDR3 is 13 amino acids long.

The chain is built from TRBV5-4 and TRBJ2-2; D gene uncertain. The CDR3 length is 12 residues. The germline V and J ends were trimmed by 6 bases and 4 bases, with 7 bases remaining between them. The germline V gene encodes CDR1 SGHNT and CDR2 YYREEE (reference sequence). CDR3 amino acids: CASMEGTGELFF. Here the CDR3 DNA reads TGTGCCAGCATGGAAGGCACCGGGGAGCTGTTTTTT.

The rearrangement joins TRBV6-5 to TRBJ2-3, with 7 bases fitting TRBD2. J was trimmed by 3 bases and V by 6 bases; bases with no gene match: 9. The CDR3 runs to 15 residues. In germline, CDR1 is MNHEY, CDR2 SVGAGI. CDR3 sequence reads: CASSRSGTRTDTQYF. As DNA, the CDR3 is TGTGCCAGCAGCAGAAGCGGGACTCGTACAGATACGCAGTATTTT.

The gene calls are TRBV7-3 and TRBJ2-1; 9 positions agree with TRBD2. Germline lookup yields CDR1 SGHTA and CDR2 FQGTGA. Trimming took 5 bases from V and 4 from J; bases not matched to a gene: 6. CDR3 length: 15 residues. The CDR3 sequence: CASSPGGLAYNEQFF. For the CDR3, the DNA is TGTGCCAGCAGCCCTGGGGGACTAGCTTACAATGAGCAGTTCTTC.

This chain uses TRBV2 with TRBJ2-3; 9 nucleotides align to TRBD2. The CDR3 runs 16 residues. V lost 5 bases, J lost 6 bases, and 12 bases stayed unmatched. Germline loops: CDR1 SNHLY, CDR2 FYNNEI. CDR3 protein: CASSLAWASGADTQYF. CDR3 sequence (DNA): TGTGCCAGCAGTCTAGCGTGGGCTAGCGGGGCGGATACGCAGTATTTT.

This clone was seen more than once but under ten times. CDR3 bases: TGCGCCAGCAGCTTGGGTGGGACAGGGGGTGTAGAGGCTCGGGGCTACACCTTC. Translating gives CASSLGGTGGVEARGYTF. The chain combines TRBV5-1 with TRBJ1-2; 11 bases agree with TRBD1. The CDR3 is 18 residues long. Per germline, CDR1 SGHRS and CDR2 YFSETQ. Unmatched junction bases numbered 15, after V lost 0 bases and J lost 8 bases.

The V gene is TRBV13, the J gene TRBJ2-7, with a weak D call TRBD1 (6 bases). Trimming left V 5 bases short and J 2 bases short, with 10 bases between. Germline CDR1 and CDR2: PRHDT and FYEKMQ (reference sequence). The CDR3 sequence is 13 residues long. The CDR3 nucleotides read TGTGCCAGCAGCCTAACAGGGCCCTACGAGCAGTACTTC. Its protein product is CASSLTGPYEQYF.

This clone has just one count. The chain has TRBV19 and TRBJ2-7; D assignment may be TRBD1 or TRBD2 (5 bases each). From germline, CDR1 is LNHDA and CDR2 SQIVND (reference sequence). Trimming pared 4 bases from V and 2 bases from J, leaving 15 bases between. This CDR3 is 15 amino acids long. This CDR3 is CASSSEGKGPYEQYF. DNA of the CDR3: TGTGCCAGTAGTAGCGAGGGGAAGGGACCCTACGAGCAGTACTTC.

Only a few counts were recorded for this clone. The chain uses TRBV7-9 and TRBJ1-2, with D hard to call. This CDR3 is 17 amino acids long. The V gene lost 1 base and the J gene lost 3 bases, with 18 bases spanning the gap. Germline CDR1 and CDR2: SEHNR and FQNEAQ (reference sequence). The CDR3 sequence: CASSLDAAPLHDYGYTF. The CDR3, as DNA: TGTGCCAGCAGCTTAGATGCCGCACCGCTACATGACTATGGCTACACCTTC.

This clone showed up just once. The chain employs TRBV28 and TRBJ1-1; 7 positions match TRBD1. Per the germline V gene, CDR1 is MDHEN and CDR2 is SYDVKM. The CDR3 is made up of 15 amino acids. V was clipped by 5 bases and J by 0 bases; unmatched bases: 6. The CDR3 spells CASSPLDRVNTEAFF. Here the CDR3 DNA reads TGTGCCAGCAGTCCGCTCGACAGGGTGAACACTGAAGCTTTCTTT. Looking up the rest from reference TRBV28 and TRBJ1-1 gives the full variable domain: DVKVTQSSRYLVKRTGEKVFLECVQDMDHENMFWYRQDPGLGLRLIYFSYDVKMKEKGDIPEGYSVSREKKERFSLILESASTNQTSMYLCASSPLDRVNTEAFFGQGTRLTVV.

V and J are TRBV7-8 and TRBJ2-7; 10 positions agree with TRBD2. After removal of 1 base from V and 0 bases from J, the junction contained 9 bases not matched to a gene. The CDR3 runs to 18 residues. Germline CDR1 SGHVS, CDR2 FQNEAQ. CDR3 in DNA: TGTGCCAGCAGCTTAGAAACTAGCGGGGACCGAAGCTCCTACGAGCAGTACTTC. The encoded protein is CASSLETSGDRSSYEQYF.

Note on this clone: Its ends do not fully match the called genes, so a read error is possible. The gene calls are TRBV28 and TRBJ2-1; 8 bases align to TRBD2. The germline gives CDR1 MDHEN, CDR2 SYDVKM. The CDR3 has 12 residues. CDR3 DNA sequence: TGTGCCAGCAGTTTAGGGGGACTAGAGCGGTTCTTC. Amino acids: CASSLGGLERFF. The whole variable domain, filled in from reference TRBV28 and TRBJ2-1, reads DVKVTQSSRYLVKRTGEKVFLECVQDMDHENMFWYRQDPGLGLRLIYFSYDVKMKEKGDIPEGYSVSREKKERFSLILESASTNQTSMYLCASSLGGLERFFGPGTRLTVL.

The V call is TRBV7-3, the J call TRBJ1-2; D gene uncertain. CDR1 is SGHTA, CDR2 FQGTGA, per germline. V lost 5 bases and J 7 bases, leaving 11 bases between the germline ends. CDR3 length: 12 amino acids. The DNA for the CDR3 is TGTGCCAGCAGCCCCTGGATAAGTGGCTACACCTTC. Translated: CASSPWISGYTF.

This sequence joins TRBV5-1 and TRBJ1-5, with D maybe TRBD1 (6 bases). V shed 1 base and J shed 0 bases, with 14 bases lying between them. Per germline, CDR1 SGHRS and CDR2 YFSETQ. This CDR3 has 17 amino acids. The CDR3 here is CASSLRRQADSNQPQHF. DNA for the CDR3: TGCGCCAGCAGCTTGCGGAGACAGGCAGATAGCAATCAGCCCCAGCATTTT.

The chain has TRBV27 and TRBJ2-7; the D is unclear. V shed 4 bases and J shed 0 bases, with 19 bases lying between them. This CDR3 is built from 17 residues. Germline V gene data show CDR1 as MNHEY and CDR2 as SMNVEV (reference sequence). DNA of the CDR3: TGTGCCAGCAGTTCCCCTCCACACCCAGGTATCTCCTACGAGCAGTACTTC. Protein product: CASSSPPHPGISYEQYF.

The chain joins TRBV6-5 to TRBJ2-7; a possible D gene is TRBD1 (6 bases). Trimming pared 6 bases from V and 1 base from J, leaving 16 bases between. This CDR3 contains 15 residues. Germline-derived CDR1 and CDR2 are MNHEY and SVGAGI. The CDR3 loop is CASSQQGLGSYEQYF. The CDR3 coding sequence is TGTGCCAGCAGCCAACAGGGTCTAGGTTCCTACGAGCAGTACTTC.

The chain recombines TRBV7-9 with TRBJ1-1; D perhaps matches TRBD1 (5 bases). Germline values: CDR1 SEHNR, CDR2 FQNEAQ (reference sequence). The V gene lost 4 bases and the J gene lost 7 bases, with 19 bases spanning the gap. The CDR3 consists of 15 residues. CDR3 sequence: CASSSMGGGKVEAFF. The CDR3 DNA reads as TGTGCCAGCAGCTCGATGGGGGGAGGGAAGGTTGAAGCTTTCTTT.

The chain carries TRBV29-1 and TRBJ2-1; 14 bases are shared with TRBD2. Germline V gene sequence: CDR1 SQVTM, CDR2 ANQGSEA. V lost 6 bases to trimming and J lost 5 bases; unmatched junction nucleotides: 9. This CDR3 has 16 amino acids. The chain's CDR3 is CSVRTGGLAGDNEQFF. The DNA for the CDR3 is TGCAGCGTCCGGACAGGGGGACTAGCGGGAGACAATGAGCAGTTCTTC.

The V gene is TRBV10-1, the J gene TRBJ1-1, with D perhaps TRBD1 (5 bases). The CDR3 spans 17 residues. CDR1 and CDR2 from the germline V gene are WNHNN and SYGVQD (reference sequence). V lost 9 bases to trimming and J lost 1 base, with 24 bases between them. The DNA of the CDR3 is TGCGCCAGGCAAGCCGGGACCCCCTGCTATGAGAACACTGAAGCTTTCTTT. Translating it yields CARQAGTPCYENTEAFF.

The chain combines TRBV9 with TRBJ2-6, with D perhaps TRBD1 (6 bases). Germline-derived CDR1 and CDR2 are SGDLS and YYNGEE. Trimming cost V 1 base and J 0 bases, with 23 bases left between them. The CDR3 loop spans 21 amino acids. CDR3 nucleotide sequence: TGTGCCAGCAGCGTATCAACCGGGACACCTAAGCAATTCTCTGGGGCCAACGTCCTGACTTTC. This translates into CASSVSTGTPKQFSGANVLTF.

In the case of this clone: Within the sample, other DNA sequences also encode this same CDR3. The chain joins TRBV6-5 to TRBJ2-7; maybe TRBD2 (6 bases). Trimming cost V 0 bases and J 0 bases, with 9 bases left between them. The germline V gene has CDR1 MNHEY and CDR2 SVGAGI. The CDR3 length is 15 residues. CDR3 protein: CASSYSRGISYEQYF. The CDR3 DNA reads TGTGCCAGCAGTTACTCCCGGGGGATCTCCTACGAGCAGTACTTC.

This clone was seen once. The chain employs TRBV11-2 and TRBJ1-1, with a possible D match to TRBD1 (5 bases). The CDR3 consists of 16 residues. The germline V gene encodes CDR1 SGHAT and CDR2 FQNNGV. V lost 7 bases and J 3 bases, leaving 21 bases between the germline ends. The CDR3: CASNLRGGGGDTEAFF. The CDR3 bases are TGTGCCAGCAACCTACGGGGGGGTGGTGGGGACACTGAAGCTTTCTTT.

The CDR3 here is CASSHIFPGGQPQHF. Here the CDR3 DNA reads TGCGCCAGCAGCCACATATTTCCCGGGGGTCAGCCCCAGCATTTT. The chain recombines TRBV4-3 with TRBJ1-5; a possible D gene is TRBD1 (5 bases). CDR1 and CDR2 from the germline V gene are LGHNA and YSLEER. V was shortened by 3 bases and J by 6 bases, with 15 bases between the two germline ends. This CDR3 has 15 residues.

The CDR3 is CAWRLGGRNEQYF. For the CDR3, the DNA is TGTGCCTGGAGGTTGGGGGGGAGGAACGAGCAGTACTTC. The chain combines TRBV30 with TRBJ2-7; TRBD2 aligns across 7 bases. V shed 3 bases, J shed 5 bases, and the junction held 7 bases outside the gene matches. The CDR3 is 13 amino acids. CDR1 and CDR2 (germline): GTSNPN, SVGIG (reference sequence).

The chain recombines TRBV9 with TRBJ1-2; no clear D gene. V lost 4 bases and J lost 6, with 10 bases in between. The V gene's germline CDR1 is SGDLS and CDR2 YYNGEE. The CDR3 runs to 12 residues. CDR3 sequence: CASSLRAHGYTF. DNA of the CDR3: TGTGCCAGCAGCCTCCGAGCCCATGGCTACACCTTC.

The chain uses TRBV25-1 and TRBJ2-3; D may be TRBD2 (5 bases). The germline CDR1 and CDR2 sequences are MGHDK and SYGVNS. The V end lost 0 bases, the J end lost 5 bases, and 15 bases lay between the germline ends. The CDR3 totals 16 residues. This CDR3 is CASSEYAERMGDTQYF. For the CDR3, the DNA is TGTGCCAGCAGTGAATACGCAGAGCGGATGGGAGATACGCAGTATTTT.